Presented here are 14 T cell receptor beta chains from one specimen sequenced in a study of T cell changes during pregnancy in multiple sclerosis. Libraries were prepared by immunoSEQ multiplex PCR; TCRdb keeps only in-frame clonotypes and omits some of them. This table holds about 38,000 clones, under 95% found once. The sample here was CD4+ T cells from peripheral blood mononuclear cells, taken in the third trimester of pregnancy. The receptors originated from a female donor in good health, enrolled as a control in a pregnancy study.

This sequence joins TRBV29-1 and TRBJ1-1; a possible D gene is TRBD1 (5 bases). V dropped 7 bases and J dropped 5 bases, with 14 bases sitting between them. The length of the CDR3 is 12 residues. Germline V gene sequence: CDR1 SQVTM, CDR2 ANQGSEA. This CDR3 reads CSALDQGTEAFF. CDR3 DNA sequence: TGCAGCGCCTTAGACCAGGGTACTGAAGCTTTCTTT.

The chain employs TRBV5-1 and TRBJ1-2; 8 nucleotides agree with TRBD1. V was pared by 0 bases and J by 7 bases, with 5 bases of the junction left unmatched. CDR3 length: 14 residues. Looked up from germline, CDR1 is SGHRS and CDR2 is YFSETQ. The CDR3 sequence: CASSLGDRTGGYTF. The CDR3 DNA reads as TGCGCCAGCAGCTTGGGGGACAGGACAGGTGGCTACACCTTC.

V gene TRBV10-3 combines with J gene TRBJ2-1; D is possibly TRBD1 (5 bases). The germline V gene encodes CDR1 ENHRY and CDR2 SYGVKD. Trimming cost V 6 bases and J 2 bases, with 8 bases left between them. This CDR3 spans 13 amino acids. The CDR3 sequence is CAIRDSTYNEQFF. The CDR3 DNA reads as TGTGCCATCAGAGACAGTACCTACAATGAGCAGTTCTTC.

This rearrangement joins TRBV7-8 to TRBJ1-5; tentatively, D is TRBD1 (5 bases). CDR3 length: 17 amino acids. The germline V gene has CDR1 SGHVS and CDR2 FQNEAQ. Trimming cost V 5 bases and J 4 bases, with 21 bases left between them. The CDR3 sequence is CASSLRRGLGPNQPQHF. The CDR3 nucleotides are TGTGCCAGCAGCCTAAGGCGGGGTTTGGGACCAAATCAGCCCCAGCATTTT.

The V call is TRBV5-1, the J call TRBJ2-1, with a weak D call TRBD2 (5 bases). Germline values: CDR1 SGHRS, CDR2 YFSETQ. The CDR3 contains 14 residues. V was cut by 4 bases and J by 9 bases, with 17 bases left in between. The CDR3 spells CASSPGSSRGEQFF. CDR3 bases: TGCGCCAGCAGCCCCGGGTCCTCCCGGGGTGAGCAGTTCTTC.

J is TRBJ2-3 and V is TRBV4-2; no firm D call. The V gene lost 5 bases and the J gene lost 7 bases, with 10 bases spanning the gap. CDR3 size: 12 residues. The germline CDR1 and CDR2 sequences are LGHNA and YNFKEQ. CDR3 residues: CASSKTYNTQYF. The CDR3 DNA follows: TGTGCCAGCAGCAAGACTTACAATACGCAGTATTTT.

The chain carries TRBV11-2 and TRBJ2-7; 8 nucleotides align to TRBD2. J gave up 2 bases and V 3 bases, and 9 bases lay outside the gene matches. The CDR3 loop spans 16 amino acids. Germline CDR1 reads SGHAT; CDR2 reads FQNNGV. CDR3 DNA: TGTGCCAGCAGCTTGGAATTTGGACTAGCCCCCTACGAGCAGTACTTC. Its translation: CASSLEFGLAPYEQYF.

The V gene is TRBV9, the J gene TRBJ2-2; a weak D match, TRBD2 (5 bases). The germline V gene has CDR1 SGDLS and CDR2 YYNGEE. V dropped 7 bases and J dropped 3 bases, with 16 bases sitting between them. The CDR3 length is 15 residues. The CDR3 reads CASRLTGEDTGELFF. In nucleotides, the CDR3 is TGTGCCAGCCGCCTTACCGGGGAAGACACCGGGGAGCTGTTTTTT.

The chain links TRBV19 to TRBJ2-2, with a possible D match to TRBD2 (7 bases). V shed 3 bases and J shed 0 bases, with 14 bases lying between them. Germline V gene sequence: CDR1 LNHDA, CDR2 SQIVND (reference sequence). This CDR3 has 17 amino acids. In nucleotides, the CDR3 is TGTGCCAGTAGTATTAGGGGGGACTACGCGAACACCGGGGAGCTGTTTTTT. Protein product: CASSIRGDYANTGELFF.

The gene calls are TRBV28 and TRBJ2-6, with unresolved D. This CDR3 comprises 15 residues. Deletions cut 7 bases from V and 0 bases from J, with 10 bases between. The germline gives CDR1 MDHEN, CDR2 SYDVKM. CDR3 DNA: TGTGCCAGCACCGGGTGGTTCTCTGGGGCCAACGTCCTGACTTTC. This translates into CASTGWFSGANVLTF.

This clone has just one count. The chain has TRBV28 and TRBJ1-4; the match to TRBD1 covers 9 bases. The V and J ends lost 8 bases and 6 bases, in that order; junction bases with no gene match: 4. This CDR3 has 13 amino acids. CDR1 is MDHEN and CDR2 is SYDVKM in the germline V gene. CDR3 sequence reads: CASSGTGHEKLFF. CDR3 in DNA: TGTGCCAGCTCCGGGACAGGGCATGAAAAACTGTTTTTT.

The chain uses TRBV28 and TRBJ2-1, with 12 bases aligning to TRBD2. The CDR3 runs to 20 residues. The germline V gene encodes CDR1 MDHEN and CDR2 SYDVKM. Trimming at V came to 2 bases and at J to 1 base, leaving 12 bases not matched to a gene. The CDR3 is CASSLKLAGGSTYSYNEQFF. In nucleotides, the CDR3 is TGTGCCAGCAGTTTAAAGCTAGCGGGAGGGTCCACCTATTCCTACAATGAGCAGTTCTTC.

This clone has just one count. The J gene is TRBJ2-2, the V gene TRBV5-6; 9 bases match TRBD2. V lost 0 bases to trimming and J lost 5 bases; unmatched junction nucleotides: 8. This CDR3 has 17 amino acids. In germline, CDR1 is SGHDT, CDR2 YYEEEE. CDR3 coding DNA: TGTGCCAGCAGCTTGGTCCGAGCGGGAGGTTTGACCGGGGAGCTGTTTTTT. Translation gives CASSLVRAGGLTGELFF.

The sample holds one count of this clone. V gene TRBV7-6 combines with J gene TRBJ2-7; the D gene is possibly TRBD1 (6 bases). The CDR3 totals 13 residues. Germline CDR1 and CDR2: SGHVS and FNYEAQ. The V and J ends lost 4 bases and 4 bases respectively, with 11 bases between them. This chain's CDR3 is CASSSDTGYEQYF. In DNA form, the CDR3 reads TGTGCCAGCAGCTCCGATACAGGGTACGAGCAGTACTTC.